Sequencing of this TCR beta chain was carried out in a study of tumor-infiltrating lymphocytes in primary liver carcinoma (TCRdb year 2017). Concerning the study at large: Roughly 5 patients with histopathologically diagnosed primary liver carcinoma underwent surgical resection in China between late 2015 and early 2016. For each liver tumor, the study sampled five regions along with adjacent normal tissue and blood, and applied TCRbeta repertoire sequencing, expression microarrays and whole-exome sequencing. A total of 35 specimens from 5 patients underwent TCRbeta repertoire sequencing, comprising 25 tumor regions, 5 adjacent noncancerous liver tissues and 5 peripheral blood samples. The five patients had tumors of stage T1-T3 N0M0, with maximum diameters ranging from roughly 4.2 to 10 cm. Of the five patients, three men and two women aged 30 to 69 years, four had hepatocellular carcinoma and one had combined HCC and intrahepatic cholangiocarcinoma. Each sample produced about 3.65 to 7.13 million productive TCRbeta reads, and read depth showed no significant difference between tissue types. Technical replicate repertoires showed high reproducibility, with mean shared-clone rates roughly 0.87 and correlation coefficients above 0.95. Study-level results and caveats: Repertoire overlap was found to be higher between tumor regions (mean roughly 35%) than between tumor-adjacent (around 17%) or tumor-blood (about 14%) pairs, consistent with antigen-driven expansion. The top 250 clones accounted for a significantly greater share of the repertoire in tumors than in blood (p = 0.039). Because sequencing covered only the TCR beta chain and unpaired alpha chains were not captured, true repertoire diversity is likely underestimated. Bulk unsorted samples precluded comparing CD4+ and CD8+ T cell repertoires. With just a few patients in the study, the authors point out that the findings should be validated in a larger study.

Blood RNA was extracted from unsorted whole blood using TRIzol reagent, and germline DNA was obtained with the DNeasy Blood & Tissue kit. Chronic HBV infection was present in the patients, and the patients were treatment-naive at sampling. About 3.6 milliliters of peripheral blood were collected into K2EDTA tubes before surgery. Using a constant-region primer and ProtoScript II reverse transcriptase, TCRbeta-specific cDNA was reverse-transcribed from around 520 ng total RNA. The TCRbeta libraries were prepared through three rounds of nested multiplex PCR following a slightly modified ARM-PCR procedure. Each of the first two PCR rounds ran for approximately 10 cycles and used multiplex TRBV1-TRBV30 forward primers together with a Cbeta reverse primer. Sample barcodes and Illumina adapters were added in a final 25-cycle PCR with Deep VentR polymerase. Before sequencing, amplicons of 200-500 bp were gel-purified using a QIAquick gel extraction kit. TCRbeta amplicons were sequenced on an Illumina HiSeq 2500 with 250-bp paired-end reads. In the original analysis: Quality trimming of reads was performed with Trimmomatic v0.33, and paired reads were merged with FLASH v1.2.11 so that full CDR3 sequences could be recovered. V, D and J germline segments were assigned to the rearranged TCRbeta sequences by MiGEC v1.2.1b. Clonotype statistics and Shannon-Wiener diversity indices were computed with VDJtools v1.0.0. To reduce sampling bias, subsequent analyses other than the diversity analysis used only the 250 most abundant clonotypes in each sample. TCRdb took the public reads, trimmed them with fastp at Q25, ran MiXCR for clone calling and kept in-frame beta chains. When rows share a CDR3 protein, they turn into one entry using the most common DNA and genes. The V and J calls, along with clone size, are taken from TCRdb and not from the paper's own processing. The sample yields fewer than 400,000 distinct CDR3 sequences; about three fifths were counted once. The ten largest clones take up 15% to 20% of the sample.

Measured from the cysteine to the phenylalanine, the CDR3 is 13 residues long. The CDR3 DNA has 39 bases and is translated from base 1. V is reduced by 6 bases and J by 6 bases, leaving a spacing of 12 bases between them. Looking up the germline V gene yields CDR1 MDHEN and CDR2 SYDVKM. As concerns this clonotype: Its antigen remains undetermined. Qualities for individual bases were not recorded, and no much larger clone is one base off.

This chain is built from TRBV28 and TRBJ2-1, with the identity of the D gene unclear. The clonotype comes from a woman aged 25 to 39 with primary liver carcinoma and hepatitis B virus infection. The source material was peripheral blood. The CDR3 sequence is CASSHPVFNEQFF. The DNA reads as follows: TGTGCCAGCAGCCACCCCGTCTTCAATGAGCAGTTCTTC.